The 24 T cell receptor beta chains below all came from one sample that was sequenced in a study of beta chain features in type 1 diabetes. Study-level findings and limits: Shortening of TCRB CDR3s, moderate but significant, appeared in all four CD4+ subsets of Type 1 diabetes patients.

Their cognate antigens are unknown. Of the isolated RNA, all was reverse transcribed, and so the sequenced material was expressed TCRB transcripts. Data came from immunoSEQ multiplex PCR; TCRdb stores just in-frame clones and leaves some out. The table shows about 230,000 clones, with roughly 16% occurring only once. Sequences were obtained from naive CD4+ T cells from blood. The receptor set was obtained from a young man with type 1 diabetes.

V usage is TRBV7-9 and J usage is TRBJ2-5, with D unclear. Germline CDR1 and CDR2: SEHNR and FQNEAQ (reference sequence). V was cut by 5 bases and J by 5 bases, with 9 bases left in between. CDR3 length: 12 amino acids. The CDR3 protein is CASSPLGETQYF. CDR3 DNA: TGTGCCAGCAGCCCATTGGGGGAGACCCAGTACTTC.

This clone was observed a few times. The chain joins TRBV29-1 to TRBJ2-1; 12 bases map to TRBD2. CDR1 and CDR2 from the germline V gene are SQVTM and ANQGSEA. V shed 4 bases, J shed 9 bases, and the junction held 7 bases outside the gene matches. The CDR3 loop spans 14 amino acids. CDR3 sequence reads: CSVVFLAGGGEQFF. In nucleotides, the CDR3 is TGCAGCGTTGTTTTTCTAGCGGGAGGGGGTGAGCAGTTCTTC.

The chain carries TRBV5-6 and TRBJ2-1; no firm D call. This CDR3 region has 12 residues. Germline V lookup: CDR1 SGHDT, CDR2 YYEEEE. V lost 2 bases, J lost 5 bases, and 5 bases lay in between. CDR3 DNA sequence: TGTGCCAGCAGCTTAGTGAACAATGAGCAGTTCTTC. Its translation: CASSLVNNEQFF.

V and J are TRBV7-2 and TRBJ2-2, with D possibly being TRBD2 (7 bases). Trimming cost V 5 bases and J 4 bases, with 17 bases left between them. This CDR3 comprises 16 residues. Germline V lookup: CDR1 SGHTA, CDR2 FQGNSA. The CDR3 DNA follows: TGTGCCAGCAGCCCCCAACGGGGGGCCTTCACCGGGGAGCTGTTTTTT. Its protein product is CASSPQRGAFTGELFF.

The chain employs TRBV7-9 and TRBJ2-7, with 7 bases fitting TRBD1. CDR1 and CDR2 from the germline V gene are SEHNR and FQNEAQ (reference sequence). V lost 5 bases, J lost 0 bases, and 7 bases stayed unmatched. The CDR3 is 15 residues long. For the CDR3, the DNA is TGTGCCAGCAGCAACCGGGACAGTGGCTCCTACGAGCAGTACTTC. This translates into CASSNRDSGSYEQYF.

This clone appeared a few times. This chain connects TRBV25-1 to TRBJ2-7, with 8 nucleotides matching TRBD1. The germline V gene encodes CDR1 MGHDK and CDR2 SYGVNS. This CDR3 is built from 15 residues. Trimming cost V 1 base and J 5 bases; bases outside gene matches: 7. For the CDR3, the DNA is TGTGCCAGCAGTGAATCGGCCAGGGGGCAGGACGAGCAGTACTTC. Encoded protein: CASSESARGQDEQYF.

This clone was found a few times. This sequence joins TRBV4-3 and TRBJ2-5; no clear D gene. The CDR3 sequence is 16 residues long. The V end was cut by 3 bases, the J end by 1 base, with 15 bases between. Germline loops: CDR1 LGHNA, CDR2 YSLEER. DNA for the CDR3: TGCGCCAGCAGCCAGGGTGCCGACCTAACCCAAGAGACCCAGTACTTC. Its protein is CASSQGADLTQETQYF.

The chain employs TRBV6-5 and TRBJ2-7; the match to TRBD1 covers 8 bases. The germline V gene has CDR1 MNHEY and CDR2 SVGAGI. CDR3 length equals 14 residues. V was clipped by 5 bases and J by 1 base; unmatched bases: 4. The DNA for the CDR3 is TGTGCCAGCAGTAGGGACAGGACGTCCTACGAGCAGTACTTC. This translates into CASSRDRTSYEQYF.

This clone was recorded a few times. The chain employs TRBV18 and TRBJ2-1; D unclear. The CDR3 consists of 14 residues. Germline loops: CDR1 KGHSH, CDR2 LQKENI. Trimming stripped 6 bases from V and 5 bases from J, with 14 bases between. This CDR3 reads CASSPVESDNEQFF. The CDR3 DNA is TGTGCCAGCTCTCCCGTTGAGTCGGACAATGAGCAGTTCTTC.

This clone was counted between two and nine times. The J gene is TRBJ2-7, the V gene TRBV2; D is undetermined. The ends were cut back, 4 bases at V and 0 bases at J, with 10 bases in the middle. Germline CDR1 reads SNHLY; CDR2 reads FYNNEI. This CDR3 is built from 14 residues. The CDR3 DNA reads TGTGCCAGCAGTGGTGACCCAAGCTCCTACGAGCAGTACTTC. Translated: CASSGDPSSYEQYF.

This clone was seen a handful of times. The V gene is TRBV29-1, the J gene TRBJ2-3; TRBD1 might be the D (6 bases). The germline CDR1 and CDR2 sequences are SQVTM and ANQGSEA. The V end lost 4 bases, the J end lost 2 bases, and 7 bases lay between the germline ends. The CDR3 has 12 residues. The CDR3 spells CSVGTDTDTQYF. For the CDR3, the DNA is TGCAGCGTTGGGACAGACACAGATACGCAGTATTTT.

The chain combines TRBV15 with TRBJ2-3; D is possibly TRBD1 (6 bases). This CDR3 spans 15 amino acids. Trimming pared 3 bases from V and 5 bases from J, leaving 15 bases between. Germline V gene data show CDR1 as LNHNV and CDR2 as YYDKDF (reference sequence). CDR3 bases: TGTGCCACCAGCAGGGCAGGGGCCTCCGGAGATACGCAGTATTTT. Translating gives CATSRAGASGDTQYF.

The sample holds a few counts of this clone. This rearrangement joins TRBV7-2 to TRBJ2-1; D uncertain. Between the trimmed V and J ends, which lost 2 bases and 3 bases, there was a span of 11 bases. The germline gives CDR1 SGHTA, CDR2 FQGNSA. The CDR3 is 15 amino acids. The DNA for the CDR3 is TGTGCCAGCAGCTTATCCATGGTCGGCTACAATGAGCAGTTCTTC. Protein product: CASSLSMVGYNEQFF.

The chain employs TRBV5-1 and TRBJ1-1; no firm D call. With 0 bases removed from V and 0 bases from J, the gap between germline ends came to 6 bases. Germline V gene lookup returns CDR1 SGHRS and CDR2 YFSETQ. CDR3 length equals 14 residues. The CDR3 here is CASSLGAVNTEAFF. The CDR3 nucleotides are TGCGCCAGCAGCTTGGGTGCCGTGAACACTGAAGCTTTCTTT.

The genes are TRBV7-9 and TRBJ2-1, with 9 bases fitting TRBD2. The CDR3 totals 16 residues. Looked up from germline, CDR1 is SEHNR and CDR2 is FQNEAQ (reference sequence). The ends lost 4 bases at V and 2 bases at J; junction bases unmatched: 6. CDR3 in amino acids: CASSSSSGNTYNEQFF. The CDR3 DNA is TGTGCCAGCAGCTCGTCTAGCGGGAACACCTACAATGAGCAGTTCTTC. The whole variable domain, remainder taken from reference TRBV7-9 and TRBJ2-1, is DTGVSQNPRHKITKRGQNVTFRCDPISEHNRLYWYRQTLGQGPEFLTYFQNEAQLEKSRLLSDRFSAERPKGSFSTLEIQRTEQGDSAMYLCASSSSSGNTYNEQFFGPGTRLTVL.

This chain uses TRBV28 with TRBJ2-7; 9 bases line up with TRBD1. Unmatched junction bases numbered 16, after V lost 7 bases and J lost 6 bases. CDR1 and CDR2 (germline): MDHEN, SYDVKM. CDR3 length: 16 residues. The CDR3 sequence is CASKRLSGTGLSEQYF. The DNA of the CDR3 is TGTGCCAGCAAGCGACTAAGTGGGACAGGGCTCTCCGAGCAGTACTTC.

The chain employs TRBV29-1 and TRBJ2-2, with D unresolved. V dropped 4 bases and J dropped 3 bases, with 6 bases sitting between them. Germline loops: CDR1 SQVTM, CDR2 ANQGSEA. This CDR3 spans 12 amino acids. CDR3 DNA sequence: TGCAGCGTTGTTATCCACACCGGGGAGCTGTTTTTT. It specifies CSVVIHTGELFF.

CDR3: CSVGHSSYNEQFF. CDR3 nucleotides: TGCAGCGTGGGCCATAGCTCCTACAATGAGCAGTTCTTC. V usage is TRBV29-1 and J usage is TRBJ2-1; D is undetermined. V lost 6 bases, J lost 0 bases, and 9 bases lay in between. Germline V gene sequence: CDR1 SQVTM, CDR2 ANQGSEA. The length of the CDR3 is 13 residues.

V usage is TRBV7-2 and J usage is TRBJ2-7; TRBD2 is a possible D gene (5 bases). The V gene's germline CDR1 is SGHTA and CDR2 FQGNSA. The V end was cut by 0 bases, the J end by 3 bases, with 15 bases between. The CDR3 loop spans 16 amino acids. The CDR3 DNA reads TGTGCCAGCAGCTTAGCGGCGCTAGCAGACTACTACGAGCAGTACTTC. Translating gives CASSLAALADYYEQYF.

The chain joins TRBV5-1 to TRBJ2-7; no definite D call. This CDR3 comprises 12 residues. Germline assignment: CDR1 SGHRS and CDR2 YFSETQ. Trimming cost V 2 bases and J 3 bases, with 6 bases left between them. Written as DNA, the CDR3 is TGCGCCAGCAGCTTAGACATCTACGAGCAGTACTTC. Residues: CASSLDIYEQYF.

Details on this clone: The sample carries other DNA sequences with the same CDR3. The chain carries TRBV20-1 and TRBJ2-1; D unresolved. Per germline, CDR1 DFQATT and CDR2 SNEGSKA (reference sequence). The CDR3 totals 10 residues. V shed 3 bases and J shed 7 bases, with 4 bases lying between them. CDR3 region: CSASRNEQFF. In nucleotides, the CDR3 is TGCAGTGCTAGTAGGAATGAGCAGTTCTTC.

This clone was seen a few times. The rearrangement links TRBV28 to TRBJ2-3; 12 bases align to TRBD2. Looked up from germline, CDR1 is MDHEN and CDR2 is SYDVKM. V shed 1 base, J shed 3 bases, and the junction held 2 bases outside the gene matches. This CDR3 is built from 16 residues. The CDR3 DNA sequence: TGTGCCAGCAGTTTATTGGGACTAGCGGGTACAGATACGCAGTATTTT. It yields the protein CASSLLGLAGTDTQYF.

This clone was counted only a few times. CDR3 coding DNA: TGTGCCAGCAGCGCCCGACCTAGCGGACCCACAGATACGCAGTATTTT. The encoded protein is CASSARPSGPTDTQYF. This chain uses TRBV9 with TRBJ2-3, with 7 bases fitting TRBD2. The CDR3 loop spans 16 amino acids. Losses at the gene ends were 3 bases for V and 2 bases for J; bases not matched to a gene: 9. Germline V lookup: CDR1 SGDLS, CDR2 YYNGEE.

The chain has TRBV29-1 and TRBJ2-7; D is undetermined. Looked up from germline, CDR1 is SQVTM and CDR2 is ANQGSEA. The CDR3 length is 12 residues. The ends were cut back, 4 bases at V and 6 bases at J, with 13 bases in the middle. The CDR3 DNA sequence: TGCAGCGTTGGAACAGACGCAGCCGAGCAGTACTTC. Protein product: CSVGTDAAEQYF.